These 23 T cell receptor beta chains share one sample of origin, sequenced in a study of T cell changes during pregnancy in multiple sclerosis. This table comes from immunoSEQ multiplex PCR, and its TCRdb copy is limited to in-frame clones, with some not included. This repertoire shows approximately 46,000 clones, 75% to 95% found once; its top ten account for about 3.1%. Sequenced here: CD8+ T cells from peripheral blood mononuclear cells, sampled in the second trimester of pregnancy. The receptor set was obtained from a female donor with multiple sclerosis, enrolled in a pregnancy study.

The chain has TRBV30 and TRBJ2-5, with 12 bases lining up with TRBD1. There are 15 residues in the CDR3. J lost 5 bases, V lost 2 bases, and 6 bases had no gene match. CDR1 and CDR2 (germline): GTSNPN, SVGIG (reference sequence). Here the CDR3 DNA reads TGTGCCTGGAGTTCCGGGACAGGGGGCAGGGAGACCCAGTACTTC. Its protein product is CAWSSGTGGRETQYF.

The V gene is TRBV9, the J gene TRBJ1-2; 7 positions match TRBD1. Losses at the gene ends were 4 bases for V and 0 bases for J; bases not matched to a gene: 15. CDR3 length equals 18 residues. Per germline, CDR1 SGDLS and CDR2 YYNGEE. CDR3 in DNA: TGTGCCAGCAGCCAGAGGATACAGGGGAGTGCGTCTAACTATGGCTACACCTTC. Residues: CASSQRIQGSASNYGYTF.

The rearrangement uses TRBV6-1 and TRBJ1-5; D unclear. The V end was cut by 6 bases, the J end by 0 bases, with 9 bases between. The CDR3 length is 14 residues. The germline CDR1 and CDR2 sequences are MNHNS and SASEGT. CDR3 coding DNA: TGTGCCAGCAGCGAACCTTATAGCAATCAGCCCCAGCATTTT. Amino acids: CASSEPYSNQPQHF.

The CDR3 DNA follows: TGTGCCAGCAGTGACCAGGCGGGTCCCTACGAGCAGTACTTC. Encoded protein: CASSDQAGPYEQYF. V is TRBV6-4 and J is TRBJ2-7; D possibly corresponds to TRBD2 (5 bases). V shed 2 bases and J shed 2 bases, with 10 bases lying between them. Germline V gene sequence: CDR1 MRHNA, CDR2 SNTAGT. The CDR3 sequence is 14 residues long.

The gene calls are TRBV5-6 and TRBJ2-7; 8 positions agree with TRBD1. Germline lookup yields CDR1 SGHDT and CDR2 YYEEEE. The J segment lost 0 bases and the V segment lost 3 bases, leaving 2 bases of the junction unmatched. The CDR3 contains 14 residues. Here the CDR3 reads CASSWGTGSYEQYF. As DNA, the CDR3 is TGTGCCAGCAGCTGGGGGACAGGCTCCTACGAGCAGTACTTC.

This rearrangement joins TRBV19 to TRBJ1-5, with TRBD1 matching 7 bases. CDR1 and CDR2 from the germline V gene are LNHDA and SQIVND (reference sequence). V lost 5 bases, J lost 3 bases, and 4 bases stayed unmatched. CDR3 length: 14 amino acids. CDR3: CASSGDRVNQPQHF. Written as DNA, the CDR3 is TGTGCCAGTAGTGGAGACAGGGTCAATCAGCCCCAGCATTTT.

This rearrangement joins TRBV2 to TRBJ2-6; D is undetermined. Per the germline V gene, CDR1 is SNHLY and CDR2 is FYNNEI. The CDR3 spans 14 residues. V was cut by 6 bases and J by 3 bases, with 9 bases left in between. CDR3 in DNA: TGTGCCAGCAGCGAGAGCCTTGGGGCCAACGTCCTGACTTTC. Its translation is CASSESLGANVLTF.

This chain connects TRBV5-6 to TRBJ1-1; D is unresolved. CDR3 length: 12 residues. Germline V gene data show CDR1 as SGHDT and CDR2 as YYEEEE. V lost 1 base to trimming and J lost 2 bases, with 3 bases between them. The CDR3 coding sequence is TGTGCCAGCAGCTTGCAAAACACTGAAGCTTTCTTT. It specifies CASSLQNTEAFF. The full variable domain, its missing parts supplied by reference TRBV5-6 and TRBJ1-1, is DAGVTQSPTHLIKTRGQQVTLRCSPKSGHDTVSWYQQALGQGPQFIFQYYEEEERQRGNFPDRFSGHQFPNYSSELNVNALLLGDSALYLCASSLQNTEAFFGQGTRLTVV.

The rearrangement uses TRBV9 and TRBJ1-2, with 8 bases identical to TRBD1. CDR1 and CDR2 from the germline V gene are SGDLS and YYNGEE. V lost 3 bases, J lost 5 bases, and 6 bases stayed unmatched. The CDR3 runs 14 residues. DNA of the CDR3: TGTGCCAGCAGCGAGCCCGGGACAGGTTATGGCTACACCTTC. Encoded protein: CASSEPGTGYGYTF.

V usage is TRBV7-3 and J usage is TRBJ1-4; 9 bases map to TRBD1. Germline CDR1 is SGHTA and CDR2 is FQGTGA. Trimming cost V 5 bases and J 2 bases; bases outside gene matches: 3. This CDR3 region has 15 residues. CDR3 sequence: CASSPGTGTNEKLFF. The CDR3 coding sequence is TGTGCCAGCAGCCCCGGGACAGGGACTAATGAAAAACTGTTTTTT.

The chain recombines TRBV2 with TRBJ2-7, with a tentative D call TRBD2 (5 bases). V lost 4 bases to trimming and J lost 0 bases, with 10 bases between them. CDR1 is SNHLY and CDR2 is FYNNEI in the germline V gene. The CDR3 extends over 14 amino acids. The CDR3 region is CASSAGLVSYEQYF. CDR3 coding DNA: TGTGCCAGCAGTGCCGGACTGGTCTCCTACGAGCAGTACTTC.

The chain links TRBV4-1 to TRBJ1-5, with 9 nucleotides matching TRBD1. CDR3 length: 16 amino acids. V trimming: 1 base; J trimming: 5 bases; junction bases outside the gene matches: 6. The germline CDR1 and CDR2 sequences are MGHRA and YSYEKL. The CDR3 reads CASSQGTGAGDQPQHF. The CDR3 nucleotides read TGCGCCAGCAGCCAAGGGACAGGGGCTGGGGATCAGCCCCAGCATTTT.

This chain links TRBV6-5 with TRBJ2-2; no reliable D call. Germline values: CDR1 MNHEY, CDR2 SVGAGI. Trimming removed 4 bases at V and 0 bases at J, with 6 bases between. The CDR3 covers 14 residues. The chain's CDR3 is CASSWAANTGELFF. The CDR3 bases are TGTGCCAGCAGTTGGGCCGCGAACACCGGGGAGCTGTTTTTT.

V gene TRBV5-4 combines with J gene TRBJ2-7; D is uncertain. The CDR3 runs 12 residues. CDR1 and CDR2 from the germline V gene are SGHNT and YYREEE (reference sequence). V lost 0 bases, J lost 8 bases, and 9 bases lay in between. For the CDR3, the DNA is TGTGCCAGCAGCTTGGGGCCGATGCAGCAGTACTTC. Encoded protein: CASSLGPMQQYF.

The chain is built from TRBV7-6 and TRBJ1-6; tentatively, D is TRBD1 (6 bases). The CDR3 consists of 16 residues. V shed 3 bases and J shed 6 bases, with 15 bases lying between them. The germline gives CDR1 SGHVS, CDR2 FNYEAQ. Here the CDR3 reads CASSLLAGDLNSPLHF. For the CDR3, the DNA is TGTGCCAGCAGCTTGCTCGCAGGGGACCTTAATTCACCCCTCCACTTT.

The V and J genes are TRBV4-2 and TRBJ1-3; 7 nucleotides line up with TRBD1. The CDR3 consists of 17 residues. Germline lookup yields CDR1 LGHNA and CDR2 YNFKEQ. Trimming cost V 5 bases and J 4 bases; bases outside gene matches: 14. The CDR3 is CASSSHEGAGWGNTIYF. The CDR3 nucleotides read TGTGCCAGCAGCTCCCACGAGGGGGCTGGGTGGGGAAACACCATATATTTT.

The DNA for the CDR3 is TGTGCCTGTGAAAACAGGGGGCAGAACTATGGCTACACCTTC. Residues: CACENRGQNYGYTF. This sequence joins TRBV30 and TRBJ1-2; 9 positions match TRBD1. The CDR3 has 14 residues. Germline CDR1 GTSNPN, CDR2 SVGIG (reference sequence). The trim removed 6 bases at V and 2 bases at J, leaving 7 bases unmatched.

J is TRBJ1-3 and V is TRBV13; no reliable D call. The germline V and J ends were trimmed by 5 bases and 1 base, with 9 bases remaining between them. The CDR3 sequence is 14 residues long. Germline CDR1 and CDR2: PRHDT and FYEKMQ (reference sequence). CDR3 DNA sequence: TGTGCCAGCAGCCCCACGGGTTCTGGAAACACCATATATTTT. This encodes CASSPTGSGNTIYF.

CDR3 in amino acids: CASSLRQGAVYEQYF. The CDR3, as DNA: TGTGCCAGCAGCTTAAGACAGGGGGCGGTCTACGAGCAGTACTTC. The chain recombines TRBV11-2 with TRBJ2-7, with 10 bases lining up with TRBD1. The germline V gene encodes CDR1 SGHAT and CDR2 FQNNGV. The V segment lost 2 bases and the J segment 3 bases; nucleotides outside the gene matches: 4. This CDR3 has 15 amino acids.

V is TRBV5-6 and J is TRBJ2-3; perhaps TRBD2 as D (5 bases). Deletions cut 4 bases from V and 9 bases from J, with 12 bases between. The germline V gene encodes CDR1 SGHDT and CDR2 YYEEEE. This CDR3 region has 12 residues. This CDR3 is CASSLGRGTQYF. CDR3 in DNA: TGTGCCAGCAGCCTGGGTCGAGGGACGCAGTATTTT.

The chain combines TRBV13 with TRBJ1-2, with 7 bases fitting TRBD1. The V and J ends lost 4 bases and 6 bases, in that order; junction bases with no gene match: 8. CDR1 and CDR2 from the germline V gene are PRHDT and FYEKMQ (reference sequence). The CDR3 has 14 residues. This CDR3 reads CASSYLTGPDGYTF. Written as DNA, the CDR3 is TGTGCCAGCAGCTACTTGACAGGGCCGGATGGCTACACCTTC.

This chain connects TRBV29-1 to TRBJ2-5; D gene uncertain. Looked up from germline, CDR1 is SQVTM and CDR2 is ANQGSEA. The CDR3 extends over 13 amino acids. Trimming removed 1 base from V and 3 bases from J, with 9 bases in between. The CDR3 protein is CSVEGHQEETQYF. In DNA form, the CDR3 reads TGCAGCGTTGAAGGGCATCAGGAAGAGACCCAGTACTTC.

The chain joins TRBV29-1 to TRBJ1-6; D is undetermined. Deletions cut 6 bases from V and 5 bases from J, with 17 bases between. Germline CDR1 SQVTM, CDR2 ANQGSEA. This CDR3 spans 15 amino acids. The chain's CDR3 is CSVTPGLRDNSPLHF. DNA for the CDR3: TGCAGCGTGACCCCCGGACTCCGGGATAATTCACCCCTCCACTTT.